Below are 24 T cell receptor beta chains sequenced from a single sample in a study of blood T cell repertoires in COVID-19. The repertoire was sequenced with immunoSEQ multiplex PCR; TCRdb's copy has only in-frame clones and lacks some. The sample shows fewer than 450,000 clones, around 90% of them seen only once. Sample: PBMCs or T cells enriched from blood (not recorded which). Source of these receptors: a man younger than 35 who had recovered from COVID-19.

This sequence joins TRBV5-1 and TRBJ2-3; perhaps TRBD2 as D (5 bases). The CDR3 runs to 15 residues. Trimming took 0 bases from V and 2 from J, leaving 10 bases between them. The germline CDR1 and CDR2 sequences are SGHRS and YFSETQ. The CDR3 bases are TGCGCCAGCAGCTTGGTTGGTAGCGACACAGATACGCAGTATTTT. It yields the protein CASSLVGSDTDTQYF. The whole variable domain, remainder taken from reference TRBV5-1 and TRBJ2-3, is KAGVTQTPRYLIKTRGQQVTLSCSPISGHRSVSWYQQTPGQGLQFLFEYFSETQRNKGNFPGRFSGRQFSNSRSEMNVSTLELGDSALYLCASSLVGSDTDTQYFGPGTRLTVL.

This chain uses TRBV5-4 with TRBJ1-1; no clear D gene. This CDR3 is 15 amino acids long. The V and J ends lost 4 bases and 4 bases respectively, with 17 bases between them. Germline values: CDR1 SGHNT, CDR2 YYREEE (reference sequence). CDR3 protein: CASSLRDRRSTEAFF. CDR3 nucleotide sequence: TGTGCCAGCAGCCTCCGTGACCGCCGGAGCACTGAAGCTTTCTTT.

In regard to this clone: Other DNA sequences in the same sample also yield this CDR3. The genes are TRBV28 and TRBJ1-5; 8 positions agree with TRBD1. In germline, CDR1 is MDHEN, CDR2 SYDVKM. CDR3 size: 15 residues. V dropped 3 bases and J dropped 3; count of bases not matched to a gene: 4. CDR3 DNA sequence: TGTGCCAGCAGTTTCGGACAGGGAAACAATCAGCCCCAGCATTTT. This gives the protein CASSFGQGNNQPQHF.

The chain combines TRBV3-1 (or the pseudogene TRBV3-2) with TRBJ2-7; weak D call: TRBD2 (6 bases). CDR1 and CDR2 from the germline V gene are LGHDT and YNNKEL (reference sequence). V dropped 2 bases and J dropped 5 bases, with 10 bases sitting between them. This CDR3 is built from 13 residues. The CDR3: CASSQTWGDEQYF. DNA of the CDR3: TGTGCCAGCAGCCAAACGTGGGGGGACGAGCAGTACTTC.

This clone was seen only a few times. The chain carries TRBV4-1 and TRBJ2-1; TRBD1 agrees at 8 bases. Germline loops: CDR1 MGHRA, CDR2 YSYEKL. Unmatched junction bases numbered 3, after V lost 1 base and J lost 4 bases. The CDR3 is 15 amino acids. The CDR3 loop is CASSQGTGMYNEQFF. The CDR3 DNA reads TGCGCCAGCAGCCAAGGGACAGGGATGTACAATGAGCAGTTCTTC.

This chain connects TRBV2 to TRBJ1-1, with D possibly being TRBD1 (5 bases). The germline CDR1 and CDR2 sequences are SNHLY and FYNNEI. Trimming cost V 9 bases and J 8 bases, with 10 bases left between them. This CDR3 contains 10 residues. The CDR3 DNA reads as TGTGCCAGTGCGGGGCAAGAAGCTTTCTTT. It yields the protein CASAGQEAFF.

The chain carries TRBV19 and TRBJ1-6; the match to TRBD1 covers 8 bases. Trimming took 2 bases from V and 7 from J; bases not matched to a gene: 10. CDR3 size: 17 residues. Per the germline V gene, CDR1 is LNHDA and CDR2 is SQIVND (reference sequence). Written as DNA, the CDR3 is TGTGCCAGTAGTATATCACCAAGGACAGGGAGGAATTCACCCCTCCACTTT. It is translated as CASSISPRTGRNSPLHF.

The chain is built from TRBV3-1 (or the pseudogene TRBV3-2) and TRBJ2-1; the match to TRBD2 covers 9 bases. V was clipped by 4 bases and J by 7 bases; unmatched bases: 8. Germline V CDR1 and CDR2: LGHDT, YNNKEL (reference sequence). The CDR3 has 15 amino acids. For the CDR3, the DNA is TGTGCCAGCAGCCTTGAAGCGGGGGGCGGGAATGAGCAGTTCTTC. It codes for CASSLEAGGGNEQFF.

CDR3: CASSGAPLPTDTQYF. The CDR3 DNA is TGTGCCAGCAGCGGAGCCCCACTTCCCACAGATACGCAGTATTTT. The chain carries TRBV9 and TRBJ2-3, with D hard to call. The V and J ends lost 3 bases and 2 bases respectively, with 13 bases between them. The CDR3 extends over 15 amino acids. The germline V gene encodes CDR1 SGDLS and CDR2 YYNGEE.

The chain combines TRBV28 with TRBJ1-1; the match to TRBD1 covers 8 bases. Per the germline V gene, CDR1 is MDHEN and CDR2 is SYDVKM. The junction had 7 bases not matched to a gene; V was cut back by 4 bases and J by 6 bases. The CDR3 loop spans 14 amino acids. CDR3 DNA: TGTGCCAGCAGTTGGGCAGGGGGCGTGCCTGAAGCTTTCTTT. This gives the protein CASSWAGGVPEAFF.

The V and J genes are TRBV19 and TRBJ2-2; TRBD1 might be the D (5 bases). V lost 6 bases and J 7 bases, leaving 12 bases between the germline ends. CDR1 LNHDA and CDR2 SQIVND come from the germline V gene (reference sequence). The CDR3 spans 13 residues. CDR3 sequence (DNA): TGTGCCAGTAGAGGGGATAGGGACGGGGAGCTGTTTTTT. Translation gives CASRGDRDGELFF.

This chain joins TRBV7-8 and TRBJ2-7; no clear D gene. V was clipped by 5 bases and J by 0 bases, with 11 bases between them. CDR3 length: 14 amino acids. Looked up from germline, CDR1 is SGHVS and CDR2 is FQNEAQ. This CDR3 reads CASSPLYGSYEQYF. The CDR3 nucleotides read TGTGCCAGCAGCCCGCTTTACGGCTCCTACGAGCAGTACTTC. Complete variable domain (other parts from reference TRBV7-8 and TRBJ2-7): GAGVSQSPRYKVAKRGQDVALRCDPISGHVSLFWYQQALGQGPEFLTYFQNEAQLDKSGLPSDRFFAERPEGSVSTLKIQRTQQEDSAVYLCASSPLYGSYEQYFGPGTRLTVT.

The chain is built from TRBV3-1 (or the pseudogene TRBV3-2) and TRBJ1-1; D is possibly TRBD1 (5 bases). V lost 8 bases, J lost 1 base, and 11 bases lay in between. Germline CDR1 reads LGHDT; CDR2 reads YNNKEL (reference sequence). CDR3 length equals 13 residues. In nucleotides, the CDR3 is TGTGCCAGCGCCGGCCAGGGGAACACTGAAGCTTTCTTT. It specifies CASAGQGNTEAFF.

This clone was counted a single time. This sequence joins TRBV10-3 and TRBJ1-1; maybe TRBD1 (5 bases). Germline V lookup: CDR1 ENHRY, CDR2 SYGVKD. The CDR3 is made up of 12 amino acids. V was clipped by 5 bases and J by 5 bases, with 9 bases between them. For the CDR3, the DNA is TGTGCCATCAGTACGACAGTTACTGAAGCTTTCTTT. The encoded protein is CAISTTVTEAFF.

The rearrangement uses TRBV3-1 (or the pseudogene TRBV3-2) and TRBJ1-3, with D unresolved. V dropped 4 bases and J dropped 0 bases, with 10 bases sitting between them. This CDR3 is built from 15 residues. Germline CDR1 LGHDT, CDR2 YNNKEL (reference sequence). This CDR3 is CASSRQQSSGNTIYF. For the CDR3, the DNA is TGTGCCAGCAGCCGGCAACAGAGCTCTGGAAACACCATATATTTT.

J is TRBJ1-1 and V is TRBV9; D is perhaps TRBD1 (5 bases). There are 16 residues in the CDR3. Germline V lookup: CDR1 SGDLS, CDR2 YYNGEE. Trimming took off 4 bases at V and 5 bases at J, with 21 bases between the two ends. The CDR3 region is CASSPWGGVAGTEAFF. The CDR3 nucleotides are TGTGCCAGCAGCCCGTGGGGGGGTGTCGCTGGAACTGAAGCTTTCTTT.

Written as DNA, the CDR3 is TGTGCCAGTAGTATGGGGACAGTCGAGACCCAGTACTTC. Translation gives CASSMGTVETQYF. The chain recombines TRBV19 with TRBJ2-5; 7 nucleotides align to TRBD1. V gave up 3 bases and J gave up 5 bases; unmatched junction bases: 3. The germline gives CDR1 LNHDA, CDR2 SQIVND (reference sequence). CDR3 length: 13 amino acids.

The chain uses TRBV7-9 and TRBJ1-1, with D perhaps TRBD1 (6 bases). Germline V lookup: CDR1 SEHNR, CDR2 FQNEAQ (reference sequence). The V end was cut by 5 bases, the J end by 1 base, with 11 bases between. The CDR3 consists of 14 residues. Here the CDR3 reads CASSRGAANTEAFF. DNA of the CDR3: TGTGCCAGCAGCCGGGGGGCAGCGAACACTGAAGCTTTCTTT.

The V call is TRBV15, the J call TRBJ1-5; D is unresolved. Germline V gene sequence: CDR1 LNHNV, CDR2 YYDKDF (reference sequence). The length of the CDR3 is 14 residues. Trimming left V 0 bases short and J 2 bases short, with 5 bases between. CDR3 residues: CATSRDLGNQPQHF. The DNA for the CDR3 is TGTGCCACCAGCAGAGACCTCGGCAATCAGCCCCAGCATTTT.

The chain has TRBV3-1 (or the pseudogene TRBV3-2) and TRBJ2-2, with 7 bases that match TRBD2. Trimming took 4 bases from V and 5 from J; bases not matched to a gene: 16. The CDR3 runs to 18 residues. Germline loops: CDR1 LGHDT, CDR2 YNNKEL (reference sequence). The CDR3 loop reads CASSLILSPGGSTGELFF. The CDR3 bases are TGTGCCAGCAGCCTCATCCTCTCCCCGGGGGGATCAACCGGGGAGCTGTTTTTT.

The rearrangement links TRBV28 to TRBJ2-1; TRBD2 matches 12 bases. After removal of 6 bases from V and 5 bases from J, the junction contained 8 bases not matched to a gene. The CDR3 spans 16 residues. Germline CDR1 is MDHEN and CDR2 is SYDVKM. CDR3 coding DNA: TGTGCCAGCAGCCGTACAGGACTAGCGGGGAACAATGAGCAGTTCTTC. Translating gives CASSRTGLAGNNEQFF.

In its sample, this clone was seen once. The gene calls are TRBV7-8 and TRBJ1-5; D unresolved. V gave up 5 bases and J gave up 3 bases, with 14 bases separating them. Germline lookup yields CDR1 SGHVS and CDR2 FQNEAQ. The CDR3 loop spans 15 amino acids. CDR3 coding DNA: TGTGCCAGCAGCCCCGGCACAGCCTCCAATCAGCCCCAGCATTTT. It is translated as CASSPGTASNQPQHF.

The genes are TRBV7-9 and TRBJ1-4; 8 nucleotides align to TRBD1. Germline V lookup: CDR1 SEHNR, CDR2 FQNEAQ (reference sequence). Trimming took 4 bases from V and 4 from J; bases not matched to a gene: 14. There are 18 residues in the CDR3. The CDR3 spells CASSSRGRTGGLNEKLFF. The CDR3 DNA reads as TGTGCCAGCAGCTCCAGGGGGAGAACAGGGGGTCTTAATGAAAAACTGTTTTTT.

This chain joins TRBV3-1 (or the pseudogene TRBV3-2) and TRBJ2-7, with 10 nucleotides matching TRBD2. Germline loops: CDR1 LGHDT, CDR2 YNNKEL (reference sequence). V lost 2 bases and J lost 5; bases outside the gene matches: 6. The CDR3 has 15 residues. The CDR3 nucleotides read TGTGCCAGCAGCCAACTTACTAGCGGGAACAACGAGCAGTACTTC. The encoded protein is CASSQLTSGNNEQYF.